This record looks at one TCR beta chain sequence and its context. This specimen belongs to a study of cytomegalovirus exposure and HLA in healthy donors. Use of 60 Vbeta and 13 Jbeta primers characterized the PCR. Clones were read by immunoSEQ multiplex PCR, and TCRdb kept only the in-frame ones, dropping some. This sample has over 150,000 clones, with approximately 88% found just once. In germline, CDR1 is MGHRA, CDR2 YSYEKL. The CDR3 is 13 amino acids. J gave up 5 bases and V 3 bases, and 4 bases lay outside the gene matches. The origin of this receptor is a boy between 2 and 15 years old in good health and CMV-seronegative. The rearrangement links TRBV4-1 to TRBJ2-7; TRBD2 matches 7 bases. Sample: PBMCs. The chain's CDR3 is CASSHALANEQYF. CDR3 bases: TGCGCCAGCAGCCACGCACTAGCGAACGAGCAGTACTTC.